The text below deals with one TCR beta chain. These data are taken from a study of shared T cell receptors in the human thymus. The CDR3 runs to 12 residues. CDR1 is SGHTA and CDR2 is FQGNSA in the germline V gene. Trimming removed 4 bases from V and 9 bases from J, with 13 bases in between. Produced via immunoSEQ multiplex PCR; TCRdb's table is partial and in-frame only. The data show fewer than 700,000 clones, over 75% seen once. These records were also assigned to another study, of human thymus T cells. As reported in that work: In corrective heart surgery, resections were taken, and these provided the thymus tissue. Apparent skewing of V and J gene usage characterized both thymic and blood repertoires. Related research reported highly overlapping thymic repertoires among unrelated individuals.

The sequenced sample was thymocytes. This chain joins TRBV7-2 and TRBJ2-7; D uncertain. This TCR was sampled from a boy under two years old with a congenital heart defect. The CDR3: CASSSSPTGQYF. In nucleotides, the CDR3 is TGTGCCAGCAGCTCGTCACCTACCGGGCAGTACTTC.